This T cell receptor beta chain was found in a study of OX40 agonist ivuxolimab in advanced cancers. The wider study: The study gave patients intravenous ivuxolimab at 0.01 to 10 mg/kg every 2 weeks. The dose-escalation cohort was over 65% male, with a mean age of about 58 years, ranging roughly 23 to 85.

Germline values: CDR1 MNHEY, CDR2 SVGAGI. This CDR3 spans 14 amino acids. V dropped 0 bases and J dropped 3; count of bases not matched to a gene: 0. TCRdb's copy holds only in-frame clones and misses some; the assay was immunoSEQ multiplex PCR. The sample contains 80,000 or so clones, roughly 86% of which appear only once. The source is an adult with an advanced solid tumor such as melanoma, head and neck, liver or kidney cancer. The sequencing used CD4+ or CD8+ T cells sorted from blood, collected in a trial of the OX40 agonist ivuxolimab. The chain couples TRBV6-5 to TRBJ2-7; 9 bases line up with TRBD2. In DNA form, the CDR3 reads TGTGCCAGCAGTTACTCGCGGGGGGGCTACGAGCAGTACTTC. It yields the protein CASSYSRGGYEQYF.